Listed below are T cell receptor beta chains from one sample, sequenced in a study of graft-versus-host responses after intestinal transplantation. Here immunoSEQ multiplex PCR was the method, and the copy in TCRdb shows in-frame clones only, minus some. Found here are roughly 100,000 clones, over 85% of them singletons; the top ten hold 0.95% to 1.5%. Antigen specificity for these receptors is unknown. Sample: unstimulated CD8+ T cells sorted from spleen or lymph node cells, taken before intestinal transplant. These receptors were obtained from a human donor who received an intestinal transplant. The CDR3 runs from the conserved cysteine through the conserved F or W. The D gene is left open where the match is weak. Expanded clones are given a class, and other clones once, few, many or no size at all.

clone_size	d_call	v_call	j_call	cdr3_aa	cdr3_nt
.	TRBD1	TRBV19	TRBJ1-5	CAIGPRTGGENQPQHF	TGTGCCATAGGCCCTCGGACAGGGGGCGAGAATCAGCCCCAGCATTTT
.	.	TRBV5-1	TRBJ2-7	CASSVTSQGEQYF	TGCGCCAGCAGCGTGACTAGTCAAGGCGAGCAGTACTTC
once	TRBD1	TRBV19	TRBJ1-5	CASTPGQGFSYSNQPQHF	TGTGCCAGTACTCCGGGACAGGGTTTCTCCTATAGCAATCAGCCCCAGCATTTT
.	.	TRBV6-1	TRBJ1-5	CASKQDTYSNQPQHF	TGTGCCAGCAAACAAGACACCTATAGCAATCAGCCCCAGCATTTT
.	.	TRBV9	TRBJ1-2	CASSVKSEANYGYTF	TGTGCCAGCAGCGTAAAATCGGAAGCTAACTATGGCTACACCTTC
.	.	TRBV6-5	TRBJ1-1	CASSSATNTEAFF	TGTGCCAGCAGTTCCGCCACGAACACTGAAGCTTTCTTT
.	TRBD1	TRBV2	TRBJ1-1	CASSPGTGAHAFF	TGTGCCAGCAGCCCTGGGACAGGGGCTCATGCTTTCTTT
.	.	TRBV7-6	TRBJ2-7	CASSLAGGSDEQYF	TGTGCCAGCAGCTTAGCCGGGGGATCAGACGAGCAGTACTTC
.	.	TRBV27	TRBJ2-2	CASSLIGAGELFF	TGTGCCAGCAGTTTAATAGGGGCCGGGGAGCTGTTTTTT
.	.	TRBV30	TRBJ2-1	CAWTYGSSDEQFF	TGTGCCTGGACCTACGGATCGTCGGACGAGCAGTTCTTC
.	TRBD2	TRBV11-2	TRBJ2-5	CASSLEDGTKETQYF	TGTGCCAGCAGCTTAGAGGATGGGACTAAAGAGACCCAGTACTTC
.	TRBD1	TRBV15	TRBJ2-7	CATSDRSSYEQYF	TGTGCCACCTCGGACAGGTCCTCCTACGAGCAGTACTTC
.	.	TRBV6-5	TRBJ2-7	CASSYSASRDEQYF	TGTGCCAGCAGTTACTCAGCCAGTCGGGACGAGCAGTACTTC
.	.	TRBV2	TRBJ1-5	CASSGGWEDNQPQHF	TGTGCCAGCAGCGGCGGGTGGGAAGACAATCAGCCCCAGCATTTT
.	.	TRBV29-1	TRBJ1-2	CSVEGGYEGYTF	TGCAGCGTTGAAGGCGGGTATGAGGGCTACACCTTC
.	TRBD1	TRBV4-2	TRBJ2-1	CASSQGEGQGMHEQFF	TGTGCCAGCAGCCAAGGAGAAGGACAGGGTATGCATGAGCAGTTCTTC
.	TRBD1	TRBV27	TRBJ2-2	CASATGDTGELFF	TGTGCCAGCGCGACAGGGGACACCGGGGAGCTGTTTTTT
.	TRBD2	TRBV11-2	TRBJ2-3	CASSLGSGEADTQYF	TGTGCCAGCAGCTTAGGTAGCGGGGAGGCAGATACGCAGTATTTT
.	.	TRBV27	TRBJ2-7	CASSLDGANGYEQYF	TGTGCCAGCAGTTTAGATGGGGCCAACGGCTACGAGCAGTACTTC
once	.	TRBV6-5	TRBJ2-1	CASSYPGAEQFF	TGTGCCAGCAGTTACCCAGGGGCTGAGCAGTTCTTC
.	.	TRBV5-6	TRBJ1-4	CASSLEGTRENEKLFF	TGTGCCAGCAGCTTGGAGGGAACCCGGGAGAACGAAAAACTGTTTTTT
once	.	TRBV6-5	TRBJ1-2	CASTPGLTNYGYTF	TGTGCCAGCACTCCGGGACTCACTAACTATGGCTACACCTTC
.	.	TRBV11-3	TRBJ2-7	CASSSVTGDREQYF	TGTGCCAGCAGCTCCGTGACAGGCGATAGGGAGCAGTACTTC